Each of the 15 T cell receptor beta chains below was sequenced from the same sample in a study of blood T cells in healthy people across ages. For the second PCR, which ran for roughly 7 to 11 cycles, a sample-barcoded 5' primer and a J-beta primer mix were used. TCRdb redid the calling of the 5' RACE reads with MiXCR, one entry per CDR3 protein. The sample contains hundreds of thousands of distinct CDR3 sequences, approximately 22% of which appear only once. The sequencing input was blood. The receptor set was obtained from a man between 65 and 85 years old in good health.

A few counts support this clonotype. The CDR3: CASRTTSGTETQYF. The CDR3, as DNA: TGCGCCAGCAGGACGACTAGCGGGACAGAGACCCAGTACTTC. This chain connects TRBV5-1 to TRBJ2-5; 11 nucleotides align to TRBD2. Germline trimming cut 5 bases from V and 4 bases from J; bases unmatched to any gene: 4. This CDR3 has 14 residues. CDR1 and CDR2 (germline): SGHRS, YFSETQ.

This clonotype was picked up a small number of times. J is TRBJ2-6 and V is TRBV18; D is uncertain. Germline CDR1 KGHSH, CDR2 LQKENI. V was clipped by 3 bases and J by 1 base, with 10 bases between them. This CDR3 has 16 residues. The CDR3 loop is CASSPRTRSGANVLTF. The CDR3 DNA sequence: TGTGCCAGCTCACCTCGGACGAGATCTGGGGCCAACGTCCTGACTTTC.

V is TRBV10-3 and J is TRBJ1-4, with D perhaps TRBD1 (5 bases). Trimming took off 3 bases at V and 1 base at J, with 15 bases between the two ends. CDR3 size: 17 residues. From germline, CDR1 is ENHRY and CDR2 SYGVKD. CDR3: CAISENGGLETNEKLFF. The DNA of the CDR3 is TGTGCCATCAGTGAAAACGGGGGATTGGAAACTAATGAAAAACTGTTTTTT.

Worth noting for this clonotype: At one end, the junction sequence differs from germline, possibly due to a read error. The chain employs TRBV6-2 or TRBV6-3 and TRBJ1-4; TRBD1 aligns across 9 bases. The CDR3 consists of 15 residues. The germline gives CDR1 MNHEY, CDR2 SVGEGT. As DNA, the CDR3 is TGTGCCAGCAGTTATCTGGGGACAGGGAATGAAAAACTGCTTTTT. It translates to CASSYLGTGNEKLLF.

This clonotype was seen a few times. The rearrangement joins TRBV3-1 to TRBJ2-2, with TRBD2 identical over 11 bases. Per the germline V gene, CDR1 is LGHDT and CDR2 is YNNKEL (reference sequence). The V gene end was trimmed by 6 bases and the J gene end by 4 bases; junction bases not matched to a gene: 7. The CDR3 loop spans 16 amino acids. The CDR3 loop reads CASRLTSGRPTGELFF. The CDR3 nucleotides are TGTGCCAGCAGGCTAACTAGCGGGAGACCCACCGGGGAGCTGTTTTTT.

At least ten counts were recorded for this clonotype. The V gene is TRBV4-1, the J gene TRBJ2-3; possibly TRBD1 for D (5 bases). The germline gives CDR1 MGHRA, CDR2 YSYEKL. V gave up 1 base and J gave up 6 bases, with 8 bases separating them. The CDR3 totals 13 residues. This CDR3 is CASSQGPGDTQYF. The DNA for the CDR3 is TGCGCCAGCAGCCAAGGACCAGGGGATACGCAGTATTTT.

This clonotype was seen only a few times. V is TRBV4-1 and J is TRBJ2-3, with D maybe TRBD1 (5 bases). CDR3 size: 17 residues. Germline loops: CDR1 MGHRA, CDR2 YSYEKL. V was clipped by 3 bases and J by 2 bases, with 18 bases between them. The CDR3 loop is CASSQGRAGSSTDTQYF. For the CDR3, the DNA is TGCGCCAGCAGCCAGGGTCGGGCAGGGTCGTCCACAGATACGCAGTATTTT.

The CDR3 sequence is CATSSQTEGAEAFF. The CDR3 DNA follows: TGTGCCACCAGCAGTCAGACTGAGGGGGCTGAAGCTTTCTTT. The rearrangement uses TRBV15 and TRBJ1-1; maybe TRBD1 (6 bases). Germline CDR1 is LNHNV and CDR2 is YYDKDF (reference sequence). CDR3 length: 14 amino acids. Trimming pared 3 bases from V and 6 bases from J, leaving 14 bases between.

V gene TRBV15 combines with J gene TRBJ2-3, with 15 bases matching TRBD2. The junction had 11 bases not matched to a gene; V was cut back by 5 bases and J by 2 bases. The CDR3 has 19 residues. Germline CDR1 LNHNV, CDR2 YYDKDF (reference sequence). CDR3 sequence: CATSATGTSGGSATDTQYF. CDR3 bases: TGTGCCACCAGCGCCACCGGGACTAGCGGGGGGAGCGCCACAGATACGCAGTATTTT.

This clonotype came up a few times. The chain combines TRBV5-1 with TRBJ2-3, with 13 positions matching TRBD2. The CDR3 runs to 17 residues. Germline V lookup: CDR1 SGHRS, CDR2 YFSETQ. The V segment lost 3 bases and the J segment 2 bases; nucleotides outside the gene matches: 6. CDR3 nucleotides: TGCGCCAGCAGCTCGACTAGCGGGGGGACACACACAGATACGCAGTATTTT. It is translated as CASSSTSGGTHTDTQYF.

This clonotype has a handful of counts. The gene calls are TRBV12-3 or TRBV12-4 and TRBJ1-1; 7 nucleotides agree with TRBD1. CDR3 length: 16 amino acids. The V and J ends lost 1 base and 0 bases, in that order; junction bases with no gene match: 5. The chain's CDR3 is CASSLDRGEMNTEAFF. The CDR3 coding sequence is TGTGCCAGCAGTTTAGACAGGGGAGAAATGAACACTGAAGCTTTCTTT.

This clonotype was seen repeatedly, ten times or more. The chain couples TRBV29-1 to TRBJ2-5, with D perhaps matching TRBD1 (6 bases). The J call may be mistaken, given a closer DNA end match to TRBJ2-1. Germline V gene sequence: CDR1 SQVTM, CDR2 ANQGSEA. This CDR3 contains 12 residues. CDR3 amino acids: CSVQETGHEQFF. The CDR3 coding sequence is TGCAGCGTCCAAGAAACAGGGCATGAGCAGTTCTTC.

The chain joins TRBV20-1 to TRBJ1-2; D gene ambiguous. V lost 3 bases and J 6 bases, leaving 8 bases between the germline ends. CDR3 length: 11 amino acids. Germline V lookup: CDR1 DFQATT, CDR2 SNEGSKA (reference sequence). For the CDR3, the DNA is TGCAGTGCTAGCACAGATGATGGCTACACCTTC. It yields the protein CSASTDDGYTF.

This clonotype was observed a handful of times. This sequence joins TRBV5-1 and TRBJ2-2; D uncertain. CDR1 and CDR2 from the germline V gene are SGHRS and YFSETQ. CDR3 length: 16 residues. V lost 1 base to trimming and J lost 0 bases, with 10 bases between them. CDR3 residues: CASSLLPQPNTGELFF. The DNA for the CDR3 is TGCGCCAGCAGCTTGCTCCCTCAACCGAACACCGGGGAGCTGTTTTTT.

This clonotype showed up just once. This sequence joins TRBV6-5 and TRBJ1-2; TRBD1 matches 7 bases. Trimming took 5 bases from V and 4 from J; bases not matched to a gene: 7. CDR3 length equals 14 residues. Germline V gene data show CDR1 as MNHEY and CDR2 as SVGAGI. The CDR3 is CASSDGTVPYGYTF. CDR3 DNA sequence: TGTGCCAGCAGTGACGGGACAGTCCCCTATGGCTACACCTTC.